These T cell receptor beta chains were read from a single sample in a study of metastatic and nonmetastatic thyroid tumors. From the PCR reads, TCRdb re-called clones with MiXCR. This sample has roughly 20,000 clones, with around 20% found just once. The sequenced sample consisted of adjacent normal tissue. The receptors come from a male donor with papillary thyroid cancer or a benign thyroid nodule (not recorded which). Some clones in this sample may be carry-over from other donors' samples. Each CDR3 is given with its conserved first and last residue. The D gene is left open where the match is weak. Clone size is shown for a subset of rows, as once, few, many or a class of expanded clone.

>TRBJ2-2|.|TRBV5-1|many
TGCGCCAGCAGCTTCAGGGGTACGGACACCGGGGAGCTGTTTTTT
CASSFRGTDTGELFF
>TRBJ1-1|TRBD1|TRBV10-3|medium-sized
TGTGCCATCAGTGCCCAGGGGGCGCGAACTGAAGCTTTCTTT
CAISAQGARTEAFF
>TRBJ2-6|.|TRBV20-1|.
TGCAGTGGCCTATCCAGGGTATCCTTTGGGGCCAACTTCCTGACTTTC
CSGLSRVSFGANFLTF
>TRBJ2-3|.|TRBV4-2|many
TGTGCCAGCAGCCCCCAAGCTTGGGCCGGGGGCGCTTCCACAGATACGCAGTATTTT
CASSPQAWAGGASTDTQYF
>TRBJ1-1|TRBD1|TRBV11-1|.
TGTGCCAGCAGCTTAGACCATCTACAGGGGAGGAGGAACACTGAAGCTTTCTTT
CASSLDHLQGRRNTEAFF
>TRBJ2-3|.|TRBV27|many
TGTGCCAGCAGAAGTTACAGATCAGCCACAGATACGCAGTATTTT
CASRSYRSATDTQYF
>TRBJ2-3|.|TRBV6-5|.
TGTGCCAGCAGTTTTCTACAGGTTGATACGCAGTATTTT
CASSFLQVDTQYF
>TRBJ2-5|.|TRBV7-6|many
TGTGCCAGCAGCTTAGCTCAGGGGCCGGTCAACCAAGAGACCCAGTACTTC
CASSLAQGPVNQETQYF
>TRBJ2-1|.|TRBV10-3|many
TGTGCCATCAGTGAGTCGGGGGCTAGCGACCGCCCGAACAATGAGCAGTTCTTC
CAISESGASDRPNNEQFF
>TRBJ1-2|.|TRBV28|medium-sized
TGTGCCAGCAGTTTGGGGGTTAACTATGGCTACACCTTC
CASSLGVNYGYTF
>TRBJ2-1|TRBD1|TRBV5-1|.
TGCTCCAGCTCGGGACAGGGCGACAATGAGCAGTTCTTC
CSSSGQGDNEQFF
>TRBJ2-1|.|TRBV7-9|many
TGTGCCAGCAGCGGCCGAGAAGAAGAGGGAGGCAATGAGCAGTTCTTC
CASSGREEEGGNEQFF
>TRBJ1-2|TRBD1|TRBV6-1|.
TGTGCCAGCAGTCCCGGACAGGGGCATAACTATTGCTACACCTTC
CASSPGQGHNYCYTF
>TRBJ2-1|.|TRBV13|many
TGTGCCAGCAGCTTTGCCCTAGCTTCGGGCAATGAGCAGTTCTTC
CASSFALASGNEQFF
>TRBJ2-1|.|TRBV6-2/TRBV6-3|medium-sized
TGTGCCAGCAGTTACCCCCTAGGGCAGGGTTGGAGTGAGCAGTTCTTC
CASSYPLGQGWSEQFF
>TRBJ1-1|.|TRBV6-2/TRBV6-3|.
TGTGCCAGCAGTTACTCGAAGGGGGAAGCTTTCTTT
CASSYSKGEAFF
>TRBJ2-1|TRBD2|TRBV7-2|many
TGTGCCAGCAGCCAAGGGACTAGCGGGAGGTTTAGCTATGAGCAGTTCTTC
CASSQGTSGRFSYEQFF
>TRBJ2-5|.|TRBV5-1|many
TGCGCCAGCAGCGTTTGGGGGAATTTAGGAGAGACCCAGTACTTC
CASSVWGNLGETQYF
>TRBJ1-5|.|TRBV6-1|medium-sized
TGTGCCAGCAGTCAGGGAGGGGGTGGTCAGCCCCAGCATTTT
CASSQGGGGQPQHF
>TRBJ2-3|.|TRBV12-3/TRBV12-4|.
TGTGCCAGCAGGCCGGGGGTCCCTACAGATACGCAGTATTTT
CASRPGVPTDTQYF
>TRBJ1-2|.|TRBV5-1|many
TGCGCCAGCAGCCTTGGCAGGGTGGATGGCTACACCTTC
CASSLGRVDGYTF
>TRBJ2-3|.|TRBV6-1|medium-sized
TGTGCCAGCAGCTACAGGGCTAGCACAGATACGCAGTATTTT
CASSYRASTDTQYF
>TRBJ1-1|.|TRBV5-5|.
TGTGCCAGCAGCTTCCAGAACACTGAAGCTTTCTTT
CASSFQNTEAFF
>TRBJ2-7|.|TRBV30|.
TGTGCCTGGAGTACTGGATGGGGGTACGAGCAGTACTTC
CAWSTGWGYEQYF